Listed below are T cell receptor beta chains from one sample, sequenced in a study of shared clonotypes between healthy human individuals. Measured with immunoSEQ multiplex PCR; TCRdb has only the in-frame clones, and not every one. The data hold some 680,000 clones, with about three quarters observed a single time. Sample: memory CD4+ T cells sorted from blood. These receptors originate from a woman in her 30s in good health. Both conserved end residues are part of each CDR3. The order of the fields is CDR3 DNA, CDR3 protein, clone size, J gene, V gene, D gene. The D gene is left open where the match is weak. Clone size is not always given. Where it is, it says once, few, many or a class for expanded clones.

cdr3_nt: TGTGCCAGCAGCTTAGTGGGGGTCCGTGGGGCCAACGTCCTGACTTTC; cdr3_aa: CASSLVGVRGANVLTF; clone_size: NA; j_call: TRBJ2-6; v_call: TRBV7-2; d_call: NA
cdr3_nt: TGTGCCAGTAGCCCTTTGGTTGGGACCTACGAGCAGTACTTC; cdr3_aa: CASSPLVGTYEQYF; clone_size: NA; j_call: TRBJ2-7; v_call: TRBV19; d_call: NA
cdr3_nt: TGTGCCAGCAGTTTATCCTCCGGGGCGGAAGAGCCCCAGCATTTT; cdr3_aa: CASSLSSGAEEPQHF; clone_size: NA; j_call: TRBJ1-5; v_call: TRBV28; d_call: NA
cdr3_nt: TGTGCCAGCAGCCAAGATAACCGGGCCCCGCTCCCCTTGTACTTC; cdr3_aa: CASSQDNRAPLPLYF; clone_size: few; j_call: TRBJ2-7; v_call: TRBV4-2; d_call: NA
cdr3_nt: TGCGCCAGCAGCCAAGATGGAGGGTTTAATGAAAAACTGTTTTTT; cdr3_aa: CASSQDGGFNEKLFF; clone_size: few; j_call: TRBJ1-4; v_call: TRBV4-1; d_call: NA
cdr3_nt: NA; cdr3_aa: CASSSSLQGELEAFF; clone_size: once; j_call: TRBJ1-1; v_call: TRBV28; d_call: NA
cdr3_nt: TGTGCCAGCAGCCAAGATCCGGGGGGAGGGTCCTACGAGCAGTACTTC; cdr3_aa: CASSQDPGGGSYEQYF; clone_size: NA; j_call: TRBJ2-7; v_call: TRBV4-2; d_call: TRBD2
cdr3_nt: TGTGCCAGCAGTTTGAAAGGCATGGGGGTCTATGGCTACACCTTC; cdr3_aa: CASSLKGMGVYGYTF; clone_size: NA; j_call: TRBJ1-2; v_call: TRBV28; d_call: NA
cdr3_nt: TGTGCCAGCAGCCCGGGACTAGCGGATTACTCCGGATGGGAGCAGTACTTC; cdr3_aa: CASSPGLADYSGWEQYF; clone_size: NA; j_call: TRBJ2-7; v_call: TRBV7-9; d_call: TRBD2
cdr3_nt: TGTGCCAGCAGTTACCCGGACAGGGCCGACCCCCAGCATTTT; cdr3_aa: CASSYPDRADPQHF; clone_size: NA; j_call: TRBJ1-5; v_call: TRBV6-6; d_call: TRBD1
cdr3_nt: TGCAGTGCGGACAGGAACTATGGCTACACCTTC; cdr3_aa: CSADRNYGYTF; clone_size: NA; j_call: TRBJ1-2; v_call: TRBV20-1; d_call: TRBD1
cdr3_nt: TGTGCCAGCAGTGAATTGGGGGATAGAGAAGCTTTCTTT; cdr3_aa: CASSELGDREAFF; clone_size: NA; j_call: TRBJ1-1; v_call: TRBV25-1; d_call: NA
cdr3_nt: TGTGCCAGCAGTTACTCAGAAAAACTGTTTTTT; cdr3_aa: CASSYSEKLFF; clone_size: NA; j_call: TRBJ1-4; v_call: TRBV6-5; d_call: NA
cdr3_nt: TGTGCCAGCAGCCAAGATAGGTCAGGCTTCAATCAGCCCCAGCATTTT; cdr3_aa: CASSQDRSGFNQPQHF; clone_size: once; j_call: TRBJ1-5; v_call: TRBV4-2; d_call: NA
cdr3_nt: TGTGCCAGCAGTCGTCCAGGGAATAGCAATCAGCCCCAGCATTTT; cdr3_aa: CASSRPGNSNQPQHF; clone_size: NA; j_call: TRBJ1-5; v_call: TRBV6-5; d_call: NA
cdr3_nt: TGTGCCAGCACCCTCAATGGACAGGGGAGAGCTTTCTTT; cdr3_aa: CASTLNGQGRAFF; clone_size: NA; j_call: TRBJ1-1; v_call: TRBV27; d_call: TRBD1
cdr3_nt: TGCGCCAGCAGCTTGGAGGCCGGAACTAACACAGATACGCAGTATTTT; cdr3_aa: CASSLEAGTNTDTQYF; clone_size: few; j_call: TRBJ2-3; v_call: TRBV5-1; d_call: NA
cdr3_nt: TGTGCCAGCAGTTTCGGAGTAGGACAACAAGAGACCCAGTACTTC; cdr3_aa: CASSFGVGQQETQYF; clone_size: few; j_call: TRBJ2-5; v_call: TRBV27; d_call: NA
cdr3_nt: TGTGCCTCCGATGACAGGGATAATGAAAAACTGTTTTTT; cdr3_aa: CASDDRDNEKLFF; clone_size: NA; j_call: TRBJ1-4; v_call: TRBV28; d_call: TRBD1
cdr3_nt: TGTGCCAGCAGCTTAGGACGGGGAGGCGGGGAGCTGTTTTTT; cdr3_aa: CASSLGRGGGELFF; clone_size: few; j_call: TRBJ2-2; v_call: TRBV7-7; d_call: NA
cdr3_nt: TGTGCCTGGAGTACTCGGGGACAGCCCCAGCATTTT; cdr3_aa: CAWSTRGQPQHF; clone_size: NA; j_call: TRBJ1-5; v_call: TRBV30; d_call: NA
cdr3_nt: TGTGCCAGTTTGGAGCGCCGACAGGGGGCAGAGACCCAGTACTTC; cdr3_aa: CASLERRQGAETQYF; clone_size: few; j_call: TRBJ2-5; v_call: TRBV28; d_call: TRBD1
cdr3_nt: TGTGCCAGCAGCCCCGGAGGTCTAGTCTCCGAGCAGTACTTC; cdr3_aa: CASSPGGLVSEQYF; clone_size: NA; j_call: TRBJ2-7; v_call: TRBV11-3; d_call: NA
cdr3_nt: TGTGCCAGCAGCGTCACCCCCTACGAGCAGTACTTC; cdr3_aa: CASSVTPYEQYF; clone_size: NA; j_call: TRBJ2-7; v_call: TRBV6-1; d_call: NA
cdr3_nt: TGCAGCGTTGAAGATGCGGGGTACGAGCAGTACTTC; cdr3_aa: CSVEDAGYEQYF; clone_size: NA; j_call: TRBJ2-7; v_call: TRBV29-1; d_call: NA
cdr3_nt: TGTGCCAGCAGCTTAGAACTAGCGAGCACAGATACGCAGTATTTT; cdr3_aa: CASSLELASTDTQYF; clone_size: NA; j_call: TRBJ2-3; v_call: TRBV11-2; d_call: TRBD2
cdr3_nt: TGTGCCAGCAGCTCCACAGGGGGGGCAGGCTCCTACAATGAGCAGTTCTTC; cdr3_aa: CASSSTGGAGSYNEQFF; clone_size: NA; j_call: TRBJ2-1; v_call: TRBV13; d_call: NA
cdr3_nt: TGTGCCAGCAGTTGGACCCGCTCTGGGGCCAACGTCCTGACTTTC; cdr3_aa: CASSWTRSGANVLTF; clone_size: few; j_call: TRBJ2-6; v_call: TRBV27; d_call: NA
cdr3_nt: TGTGCCAGCAGCCAAGCCGTTTCTGGGGCCAACGTCCTGACTTTC; cdr3_aa: CASSQAVSGANVLTF; clone_size: once; j_call: TRBJ2-6; v_call: TRBV4-2; d_call: NA
cdr3_nt: TGTGCCAGCAGCTTGGTGGGGACTAGCGGGAATGAGCAGTTCTTC; cdr3_aa: CASSLVGTSGNEQFF; clone_size: NA; j_call: TRBJ2-1; v_call: TRBV5-4; d_call: TRBD2
cdr3_nt: TGTGCCAGCAGCCCTAGTCGGCGGGAGCAGTACTTC; cdr3_aa: CASSPSRREQYF; clone_size: NA; j_call: TRBJ2-7; v_call: TRBV7-2; d_call: NA
cdr3_nt: TGTGCCAGCAGTCGGGACCAACAAGAGACCCAGTACTTC; cdr3_aa: CASSRDQQETQYF; clone_size: many; j_call: TRBJ2-5; v_call: TRBV11-3; d_call: NA
cdr3_nt: TGTGCCAGCAGTTACGTGGAGACCCAGTACTTC; cdr3_aa: CASSYVETQYF; clone_size: NA; j_call: TRBJ2-5; v_call: TRBV7-9; d_call: NA